The clone carrying this TCR beta chain came up a few times. Germline CDR1 reads KGHSH; CDR2 reads LQKENI. This CDR3 is built from 13 residues. J gave up 6 bases and V 3 bases, and 5 bases lay outside the gene matches. This entry is derived from a study of blood T cell repertoires in COVID-19. Clones were sequenced by immunoSEQ multiplex PCR, and TCRdb holds only the in-frame ones, with some missing. The sample lists 150,000 to 200,000 clones; around 85% were seen once. The chain uses TRBV18 and TRBJ2-7; 7 bases are shared with TRBD2. The sequenced sample was peripheral blood. The sequence came from an elderly woman with acute or convalescent COVID-19. CDR3 in amino acids: CASSPNSGAEQYF. The CDR3, as DNA: TGTGCCAGCTCACCCAACAGCGGGGCCGAGCAGTACTTC.